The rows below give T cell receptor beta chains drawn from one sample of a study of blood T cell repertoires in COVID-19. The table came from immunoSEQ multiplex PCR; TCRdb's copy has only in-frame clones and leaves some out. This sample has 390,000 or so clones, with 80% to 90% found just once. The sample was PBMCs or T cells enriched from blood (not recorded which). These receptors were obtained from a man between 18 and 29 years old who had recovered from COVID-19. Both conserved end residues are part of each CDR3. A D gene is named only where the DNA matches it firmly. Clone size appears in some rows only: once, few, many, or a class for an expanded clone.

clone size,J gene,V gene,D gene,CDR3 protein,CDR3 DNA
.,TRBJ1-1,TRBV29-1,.,CSVGTQANTEAFF,TGCAGCGTTGGTACGCAGGCAAACACTGAAGCTTTCTTT
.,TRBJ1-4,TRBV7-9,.,CASSFSTDNEKLFF,TGTGCCAGCAGCTTCTCTACCGATAATGAAAAACTGTTTTTT
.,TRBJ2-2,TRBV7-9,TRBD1,CASLRDRANTGELFF,TGTGCCAGCTTAAGGGACAGGGCGAACACCGGGGAGCTGTTTTTT
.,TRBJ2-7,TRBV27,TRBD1,CASKDRFDEQYF,TGTGCCAGCAAGGACAGGTTCGACGAGCAGTACTTC
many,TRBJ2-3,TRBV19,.,CASRTKGSRDTQYF,TGTGCCAGTAGAACTAAGGGGTCGCGGGATACGCAGTATTTT
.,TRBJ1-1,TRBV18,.,CASSPQGEAFF,TGTGCCAGCTCACCCCAGGGAGAAGCTTTCTTT
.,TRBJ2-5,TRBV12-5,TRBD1,CASGLVGTGRETQYF,TGTGCTAGTGGTTTGGTCGGGACAGGGCGGGAGACCCAGTACTTC
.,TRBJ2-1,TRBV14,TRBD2,CASSQSSGPYNEQFF,TGTGCCAGCAGCCAATCTAGCGGGCCATACAATGAGCAGTTCTTC
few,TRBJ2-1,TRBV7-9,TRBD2,CASSVTSGSNGNEQFF,TGTGCCAGCAGCGTTACTAGCGGGAGTAATGGTAATGAGCAGTTCTTC
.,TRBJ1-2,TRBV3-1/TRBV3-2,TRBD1,CASSQYSGQASNYGYTF,TGTGCCAGCAGCCAATACTCGGGACAGGCCTCTAACTATGGCTACACCTTC
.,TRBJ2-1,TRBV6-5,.,CASGATEYNEQFF,TGTGCCAGCGGGGCGACAGAATACAATGAGCAGTTCTTC